The next 8 T cell receptor beta chains were all read from a single sample in a study of cytomegalovirus exposure and HLA in healthy donors. Generated by immunoSEQ multiplex PCR, the TCRdb table keeps only in-frame clones and is missing some. The repertoire holds under 140,000 clones, around nine tenths seen once, with roughly 1.4% in the top ten. Sequencing input: PBMCs. The origin of the receptors is a woman in her 30s in good health and CMV-seropositive.

The chain carries TRBV7-9 and TRBJ2-5, with 7 bases identical to TRBD2. CDR1 and CDR2 from the germline V gene are SEHNR and FQNEAQ (reference sequence). J gave up 1 base and V 5 bases, and 10 bases lay outside the gene matches. This CDR3 comprises 16 residues. CDR3 residues: CASSTTSESSQETQYF. DNA for the CDR3: TGTGCCAGCAGCACTACTAGCGAAAGTAGCCAAGAGACCCAGTACTTC.

This chain joins TRBV11-2 and TRBJ2-7; TRBD2 aligns across 16 bases. The trim removed 4 bases at V and 5 bases at J, leaving 8 bases unmatched. Germline V gene sequence: CDR1 SGHAT, CDR2 FQNNGV. The CDR3 totals 17 residues. In nucleotides, the CDR3 is TGTGCCAGCAGCTCCGGGACTAGCGGGAGGGGTCACCACGAGCAGTACTTC. Amino acid sequence: CASSSGTSGRGHHEQYF. The entire variable domain, with the rest obtained from reference TRBV11-2 and TRBJ2-7, is as follows: EAGVAQSPRYKIIEKRQSVAFWCNPISGHATLYWYQQILGQGPKLLIQFQNNGVVDDSQLPKDRFSAERLKGVDSTLKIQPAKLEDSAVYLCASSSGTSGRGHHEQYFGPGTRLTVT.

This clone was observed once. The CDR3, as DNA: TGTGCCAGCAGCCGGGACAGGGCCTACGAGCAGTACTTC. Translated, it gives CASSRDRAYEQYF. J is TRBJ2-7 and V is TRBV13, with 9 bases lining up with TRBD1. V trimming: 5 bases; J trimming: 2 bases; junction bases outside the gene matches: 1. CDR1 PRHDT and CDR2 FYEKMQ come from the germline V gene (reference sequence). The CDR3 totals 13 residues.

The chain couples TRBV29-1 to TRBJ2-7; 8 bases are shared with TRBD1. CDR1 SQVTM and CDR2 ANQGSEA come from the germline V gene. The CDR3 has 11 amino acids. The trim removed 8 bases at V and 5 bases at J, leaving 5 bases unmatched. The CDR3 DNA reads TGCAGCCCAGGACAGGGCCACGAGCAGTACTTC. It codes for CSPGQGHEQYF.

The rearrangement links TRBV6-6 to TRBJ1-1; D possibly corresponds to TRBD1 (6 bases). Trimming stripped 2 bases from V and 1 base from J, with 8 bases between. This CDR3 spans 14 amino acids. Germline CDR1 is MNHNY and CDR2 is SVGAGI (reference sequence). The CDR3 here is CASSYGGANTEAFF. Written as DNA, the CDR3 is TGTGCCAGCAGTTACGGGGGGGCGAACACTGAAGCTTTCTTT.

This clone was found once. V gene TRBV5-6 combines with J gene TRBJ1-2, with a weak D call TRBD1 (6 bases). Germline V CDR1 and CDR2: SGHDT, YYEEEE. This CDR3 is 15 amino acids long. V shed 1 base and J shed 6 bases, with 16 bases lying between them. The DNA for the CDR3 is TGTGCCAGCAGCTTGATACGCGCCGGGGGGCATGGCTACACCTTC. Protein: CASSLIRAGGHGYTF.

This chain uses TRBV30 with TRBJ2-3; 10 nucleotides agree with TRBD2. CDR1 is GTSNPN and CDR2 is SVGIG in the germline V gene (reference sequence). CDR3 length: 11 residues. The junction had 1 base not matched to a gene; V was cut back by 2 bases and J by 11 bases. The CDR3: CAWSSGRGQYF. DNA of the CDR3: TGTGCCTGGAGTAGCGGGAGGGGGCAGTATTTT.

The J gene is TRBJ2-7, the V gene TRBV7-2; D ambiguous. V lost 5 bases, J lost 0 bases, and 17 bases lay in between. The CDR3 is made up of 16 amino acids. The germline CDR1 and CDR2 sequences are SGHTA and FQGNSA. CDR3 DNA: TGTGCCAGCAGCCCGAGATCCGCGGAGAGCTCCTACGAGCAGTACTTC. Translated: CASSPRSAESSYEQYF.